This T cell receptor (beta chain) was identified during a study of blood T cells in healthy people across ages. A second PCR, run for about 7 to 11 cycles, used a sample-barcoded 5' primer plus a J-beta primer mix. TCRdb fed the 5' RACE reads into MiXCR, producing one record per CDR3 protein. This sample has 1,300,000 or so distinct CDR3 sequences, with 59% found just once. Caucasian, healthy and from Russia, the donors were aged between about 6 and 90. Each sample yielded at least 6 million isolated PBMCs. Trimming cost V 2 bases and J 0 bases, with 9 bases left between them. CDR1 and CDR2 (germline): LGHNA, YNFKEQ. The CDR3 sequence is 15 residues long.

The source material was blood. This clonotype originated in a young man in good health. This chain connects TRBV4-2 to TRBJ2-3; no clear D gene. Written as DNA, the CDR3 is TGTGCCAGCAGCCAATTCGTATCTAGCACAGATACGCAGTATTTT. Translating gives CASSQFVSSTDTQYF.